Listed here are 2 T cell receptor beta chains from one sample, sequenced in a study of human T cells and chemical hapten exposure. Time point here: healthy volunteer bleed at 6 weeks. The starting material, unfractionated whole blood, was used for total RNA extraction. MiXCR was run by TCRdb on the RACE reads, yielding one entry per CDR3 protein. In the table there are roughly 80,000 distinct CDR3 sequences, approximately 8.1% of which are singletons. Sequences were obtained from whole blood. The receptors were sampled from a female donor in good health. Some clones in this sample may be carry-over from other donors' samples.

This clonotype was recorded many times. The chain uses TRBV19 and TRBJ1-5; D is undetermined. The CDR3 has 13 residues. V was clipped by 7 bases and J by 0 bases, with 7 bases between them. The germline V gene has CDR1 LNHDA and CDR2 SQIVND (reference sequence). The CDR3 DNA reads TGTGCCAGTACCCTGGATAGCAATCAGCCCCAGCATTTT. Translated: CASTLDSNQPQHF.

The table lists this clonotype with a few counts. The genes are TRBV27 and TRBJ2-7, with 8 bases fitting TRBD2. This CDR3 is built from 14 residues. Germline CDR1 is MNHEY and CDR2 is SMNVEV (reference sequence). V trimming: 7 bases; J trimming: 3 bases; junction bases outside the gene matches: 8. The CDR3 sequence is CASKSLAVYYEQYF. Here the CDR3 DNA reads TGTGCCAGCAAATCACTAGCGGTATACTACGAGCAGTACTTC.